These 18 T cell receptor beta chains were all obtained from the same sample, sequenced in a study of post-analysis software for immune sequencing data (dated by TCRdb to the mid-2010s). Overall study outcomes, separate from this receptor: Roughly 5 TRBV segments, including TRBV5-6, TRBV5-1 and TRBV20-1, were significantly more frequent in patients than controls.

Preparation of the library involved PCR. TCRdb shows the sequencer as Illumina HiSeq 2500. To reduce PCR and sequencing biases, unique molecular identifiers were incorporated into the TCR beta cDNA libraries. TCRdb trimmed the raw reads at Q25, called clones with MiXCR and kept productive beta chains. Rows merge per CDR3 protein into single entries with the most common DNA and genes. The sample table records about 770,000 distinct CDR3 sequences; around 46% of these occur just once. Of the sample, just under 5% falls within the top ten clones. Their recognized antigens are unknown. The sequencing input was blood. These receptors were collected from a girl aged 5-17 years with multiple sclerosis.

The rearrangement links TRBV29-1 to TRBJ1-2, with 8 bases lining up with TRBD1. In germline, CDR1 is SQVTM, CDR2 ANQGSEA. Trimming at V came to 4 bases and at J to 7 bases, leaving 5 bases not matched to a gene. There are 12 residues in the CDR3. In nucleotides, the CDR3 is TGCAGCGTTGGGGCCACAGGGGGTGGCTACACCTTC. Amino acid sequence: CSVGATGGGYTF.

The V and J genes are TRBV29-1 and TRBJ1-2; the D gene is possibly TRBD1 (5 bases). Trimming removed 0 bases from V and 4 bases from J, with 12 bases in between. CDR1 and CDR2 from the germline V gene are SQVTM and ANQGSEA. The CDR3 is 14 residues long. In DNA, the CDR3 is TGCAGCGTTGAAGAAGTAGGCGGGGGCTATGGCTACACCTTC. This codes for CSVEEVGGGYGYTF.

This clonotype has just a few counts. The chain joins TRBV15 to TRBJ2-1, with 12 bases identical to TRBD1. The junction had 7 bases not matched to a gene; V was cut back by 0 bases and J by 7 bases. The length of the CDR3 is 17 residues. Germline V gene sequence: CDR1 LNHNV, CDR2 YYDKDF (reference sequence). The CDR3 coding sequence is TGTGCCACCAGCAGAGATTCGGGACAGGGGGCGAGGAATGAGCAGTTCTTC. Amino acid sequence: CATSRDSGQGARNEQFF.

In this sample, this clonotype turned up a few times. The chain has TRBV6-5 and TRBJ2-7; 9 nucleotides match TRBD1. V shed 6 bases and J 3 bases; nucleotides not matched to a gene: 3. The CDR3 extends over 13 amino acids. CDR1 is MNHEY and CDR2 is SVGAGI in the germline V gene. The CDR3 sequence is CASRMTGGYEQYF. As DNA, the CDR3 is TGTGCCAGCAGGATGACAGGGGGCTACGAGCAGTACTTC.

This clonotype was counted between two and nine times. The rearrangement links TRBV9 to TRBJ1-5; possible D gene TRBD1, 6 bases. This CDR3 spans 13 amino acids. The V gene's germline CDR1 is SGDLS and CDR2 YYNGEE. V lost 7 bases, J lost 1 base, and 9 bases lay in between. CDR3 DNA sequence: TGTGCCAGCGGAGACAGGAGCAATCAGCCCCAGCATTTT. It is translated as CASGDRSNQPQHF.

This chain connects TRBV19 to TRBJ1-5; the D gene is possibly TRBD1 (5 bases). Germline loops: CDR1 LNHDA, CDR2 SQIVND (reference sequence). Trimming pared 3 bases from V and 5 bases from J, leaving 20 bases between. The CDR3 length is 17 residues. The CDR3 nucleotides read TGTGCCAGTAGTATGAAGTCTTGGGGGGGTTGGGATCAGCCCCAGCATTTT. Its protein product is CASSMKSWGGWDQPQHF.

This clonotype has just a few counts. V and J are TRBV12-3 or TRBV12-4 and TRBJ2-3, with D unresolved. The CDR3 totals 11 residues. Trimming pared 6 bases from V and 5 bases from J, leaving 6 bases between. In DNA form, the CDR3 reads TGTGCCAGCAGCGCAGGAGATACGCAGTATTTT. The encoded protein is CASSAGDTQYF.

This clonotype occurred a few times. This chain uses TRBV4-3 with TRBJ2-3; D is perhaps TRBD1 or TRBD2 (5 bases each). CDR1 LGHNA and CDR2 YSLEER come from the germline V gene. The CDR3 loop spans 16 amino acids. The V end was cut by 0 bases, the J end by 4 bases, with 14 bases between. The CDR3 bases are TGCGCCAGCAGCCAAGAGCTAGCAAGGGGAGCAGATACGCAGTATTTT. It codes for CASSQELARGADTQYF.

The rearrangement uses TRBV24-1 and TRBJ1-2, with 9 bases lining up with TRBD1. Unmatched junction bases numbered 3, after V lost 3 bases and J lost 11 bases. CDR1 and CDR2 (germline): KGHDR, SFDVKD. The CDR3 covers 12 residues. The CDR3 spells CATSDPGQGYTF. The CDR3 region has the DNA TGTGCCACCAGTGATCCAGGACAGGGGTACACCTTC.

This clonotype was detected a few times. DNA of the CDR3: TGTGCCAGCACCGGAGGTGGGGACAATGAGCAGTTCTTC. Its translation is CASTGGGDNEQFF. V is TRBV7-2 and J is TRBJ2-1, with D perhaps matching TRBD2 (5 bases). V was clipped by 7 bases and J by 5 bases, with 12 bases between them. Germline V CDR1 and CDR2: SGHTA, FQGNSA. This CDR3 comprises 13 residues.

In its sample, this clonotype was seen a few times. Compared with germline, one end of the junction differs, possibly owing to a read error. This chain joins TRBV7-7 and TRBJ2-1; TRBD2 aligns across 11 bases. Germline assignment: CDR1 SSHAT and CDR2 FNYEAQ (reference sequence). The CDR3 has 16 residues. The CDR3 loop reads CASSPGTSGTYNEQFF. The CDR3 DNA reads TGTGCTAGCAGCCCCGGGACTAGCGGCACCTACAATGAGCAGTTCTTC. Full variable domain (rest looked up from reference TRBV7-7 and TRBJ2-1): GAGVSQSPRYKVTKRGQDVTLRCDPISSHATLYWYQQALGQGPEFLTYFNYEAQPDKSGLPSDRFSAERPEGSISTLTIQRTEQRDSAMYRCASSPGTSGTYNEQFFGPGTRLTVL.

A few counts support this clonotype. The chain has TRBV12-3 or TRBV12-4 and TRBJ2-1, with D possibly TRBD2 on 5 matching bases. Trimming pared 1 base from V and 4 bases from J, leaving 8 bases between. The CDR3 totals 14 residues. CDR3 protein: CASSLESGYNEQFF. The CDR3 DNA reads as TGTGCCAGCAGTTTAGAAAGCGGTTACAATGAGCAGTTCTTC.

In its sample, this clonotype was seen a few times. The rearrangement joins TRBV12-5 to TRBJ2-3, with 9 bases aligning to TRBD1. The junction had 6 bases not matched to a gene; V was cut back by 7 bases and J by 4 bases. The germline gives CDR1 LGHNT, CDR2 FRNRAP. CDR3 length: 14 amino acids. CDR3 sequence (DNA): TGTGCTAGTGCCCAGACAGGGGGTCCAGATACGCAGTATTTT. Its translation is CASAQTGGPDTQYF.

J is TRBJ2-7 and V is TRBV10-2, with 8 bases matching TRBD2. Germline-derived CDR1 and CDR2 are WSHSY and SAAADI. V lost 11 bases to trimming and J lost 8 bases; unmatched junction nucleotides: 8. The CDR3 is 11 amino acids. CDR3 bases: TGCGCCGTCCGGGGGGGAGGCAAGCAGTACTTC. Amino acid sequence: CAVRGGGKQYF.

The rearrangement links TRBV27 to TRBJ1-2; D remains ambiguous. The V end lost 6 bases, the J end lost 4 bases, and 15 bases lay between the germline ends. The CDR3 consists of 14 residues. The V gene's germline CDR1 is MNHEY and CDR2 SMNVEV (reference sequence). The CDR3 region is CASRAGSPFYGYTF. CDR3 in DNA: TGTGCCAGCAGGGCGGGGTCCCCCTTCTATGGCTACACCTTC.

The V call is TRBV20-1, the J call TRBJ2-1; 10 nucleotides match TRBD2. The CDR3 covers 15 residues. Germline V gives CDR1 DFQATT, CDR2 SNEGSKA (reference sequence). V dropped 3 bases and J dropped 9; count of bases not matched to a gene: 11. For the CDR3, the DNA is TGCAGTGCTAGGCGGAGCGGGAGGGTTAAGGGTGAGCAGTTCTTC. Amino acids: CSARRSGRVKGEQFF.

The chain couples TRBV12-3 or TRBV12-4 to TRBJ2-7; possibly TRBD2 for D (7 bases). Gene TRBJ2-4 matches the end of the DNA better, so the J call may be wrong. The CDR3 consists of 15 residues. The CDR3: CASSFPGGPKNIQYF. The CDR3 DNA reads as TGTGCCAGCAGTTTTCCCGGGGGGCCCAAAAACATTCAGTACTTC.

This clonotype was seen only a few times. V gene TRBV6-5 combines with J gene TRBJ2-7; D ambiguous. Germline values: CDR1 MNHEY, CDR2 SVGAGI. The CDR3 runs 13 residues. Trimming took 1 base from V and 3 from J, leaving 7 bases between them. For the CDR3, the DNA is TGTGCCAGCAGTTACTTTCCCGACTACGAGCAGTACTTC. Amino acid sequence: CASSYFPDYEQYF.